The source of this T cell receptor beta chain is a study of blood T cell repertoires in COVID-19. Overall study context: Whether acute or convalescent, the COVID-19 samples came from the United States, Italy and Spain.

In the authors' workflow: Reference gene primer amplification gave nucleated cell count estimates. Data came from immunoSEQ multiplex PCR; TCRdb stores just in-frame clones and leaves some out. V and J calls and clone size are given by that table; D and trimming were obtained from the DNA. The sample comprises 180,000 or so clones, roughly 88% of which are singletons, and 5.6% rests with the top ten. Clinical history as reported by participants underpinned cohort assignment. Germline V CDR1 and CDR2: SGHTA, FQGNSA. With V trimmed by 4 bases and J by 6 bases, 10 bases remained unmatched. This CDR3 contains 16 residues.

This TCR derives from a man aged 40-55 years with acute COVID-19. The specimen sequenced was PBMCs or T cells enriched from blood (not recorded which). This chain links TRBV7-2 with TRBJ2-3; 10 bases align to TRBD1. The CDR3 coding sequence is TGTGCCAGCAGCTGGGGGGCGACAGGGGGCGCGGATACGCAGTATTTT. Its translation: CASSWGATGGADTQYF.